This TCR beta chain emerged from a study of CD8 T cells in Susac syndrome. The CDR3 loop spans 15 amino acids. Per germline, CDR1 SEHNR and CDR2 FQNEAQ (reference sequence). V lost 6 bases, J lost 3 bases, and 9 bases stayed unmatched. The RNA input was about 0.5 to 1 ug, and it was reverse transcribed with random hexamers. TCRdb re-analysed the immunoSEQ multiplex PCR reads in MiXCR, keeping a single row per CDR3 protein. This sample has 250,000 to 350,000 distinct CDR3 sequences; around 84% occur once, and the top ten carry 0.11%. V usage is TRBV7-9 and J usage is TRBJ2-7, with 9 bases fitting TRBD1. This TCR was recovered from a human donor with multiple sclerosis. Sequenced: CD8+ T cells from PBMCs. CDR3 loop: CASRPDHRGLYEQYF. The CDR3 DNA is TGTGCCAGCAGACCCGACCACAGGGGGCTCTACGAGCAGTACTTC.